Presented here are 8 T cell receptor beta chains from one specimen sequenced in a study of OX40 agonist ivuxolimab in advanced cancers. Measured with immunoSEQ multiplex PCR; TCRdb has only the in-frame clones, and not every one. The sample has 43,000 or so clones, around nine tenths seen once. The material sequenced was CD4+ or CD8+ T cells sorted from blood, taken in a trial of the OX40 agonist ivuxolimab. The receptor set was obtained from an adult with an advanced solid tumor such as melanoma, head and neck, liver or kidney cancer.

J is TRBJ2-5 and V is TRBV6-5, with D tentatively TRBD2 (6 bases). Gene TRBJ2-7 matches the end of the DNA better, so the J call may be wrong. CDR3 length equals 15 residues. Germline values: CDR1 MNHEY, CDR2 SVGAGI. CDR3 protein: CASRPGSGGAYEQYF. As DNA, the CDR3 is TGTGCCAGCAGGCCTGGGAGCGGAGGGGCCTACGAGCAGTACTTC.

The chain employs TRBV5-8 and TRBJ2-6, with TRBD1 matching 9 bases. With 2 bases clipped from V and 0 bases from J, the junction kept 6 bases outside the gene matches. Germline V gene lookup returns CDR1 SGHTS and CDR2 YDEGEE. This CDR3 contains 18 residues. CDR3: CASSFWDRAFSGANVLTF. The CDR3 DNA reads as TGTGCCAGCAGCTTTTGGGACAGGGCCTTCTCTGGGGCCAACGTCCTGACTTTC.

V usage is TRBV29-1 and J usage is TRBJ1-1; no definite D call. V was clipped by 5 bases and J by 3 bases, with 4 bases between them. Per germline, CDR1 SQVTM and CDR2 ANQGSEA. This CDR3 region has 10 residues. This CDR3 reads CSVKDTEAFF. The CDR3 DNA reads as TGCAGCGTTAAGGACACTGAAGCTTTCTTT.

This chain connects TRBV2 to TRBJ2-3; TRBD2 might be the D (5 bases). CDR3 length: 14 residues. Trimming stripped 6 bases from V and 4 bases from J, with 14 bases between. Germline CDR1 is SNHLY and CDR2 is FYNNEI. CDR3 in amino acids: CASRKRVEADTQYF. The CDR3 DNA reads as TGTGCCAGCAGGAAGAGGGTAGAGGCAGATACGCAGTATTTT.

This chain uses TRBV7-6 with TRBJ2-3, with D unclear. V was clipped by 2 bases and J by 3 bases, with 3 bases between them. The germline gives CDR1 SGHVS, CDR2 FNYEAQ. The CDR3 has 12 residues. CDR3 residues: CASSLSTDTQYF. The CDR3 bases are TGTGCCAGCAGCTTAAGTACAGATACGCAGTATTTT.

The sample holds a few counts of this clone. The V gene is TRBV6-6, the J gene TRBJ2-7; 8 bases are shared with TRBD1. The germline V gene encodes CDR1 MNHNY and CDR2 SVGAGI (reference sequence). The CDR3 extends over 14 amino acids. Trimming took 5 bases from V and 7 from J; bases not matched to a gene: 10. In DNA form, the CDR3 reads TGTGCCAGCAGTACGCGTCAGGGGGCATGGGAGCAGTACTTC. Its protein is CASSTRQGAWEQYF.

CDR3 nucleotide sequence: TGTGCCAGTAGTATAGATAATGGGGGACTATATTACAATGAGCAGTTCTTC. The encoded protein is CASSIDNGGLYYNEQFF. This chain joins TRBV19 and TRBJ2-1; 7 nucleotides match TRBD2. Germline CDR1 is LNHDA and CDR2 is SQIVND (reference sequence). This CDR3 region has 17 residues. The V and J ends lost 0 bases and 4 bases, in that order; junction bases with no gene match: 9.

V and J are TRBV19 and TRBJ2-1; 7 bases match TRBD1. With 5 bases clipped from V and 0 bases from J, the junction kept 10 bases outside the gene matches. The germline V gene has CDR1 LNHDA and CDR2 SQIVND (reference sequence). The CDR3 is 17 residues long. CDR3 in amino acids: CASSVSTGRYSYNEQFF. Written as DNA, the CDR3 is TGTGCCAGTAGTGTTTCGACAGGGCGCTACTCCTACAATGAGCAGTTCTTC.